This TCR beta chain emerged from a study of post-analysis software for immune sequencing data. Across the whole study: The disease courses covered relapsing-remitting, secondary progressive and progressive-relapsing multiple sclerosis. Regarding the study as a whole: Patients had higher frequencies than controls of roughly 5 TRBV segments, including TRBV5-6, TRBV5-1 and TRBV20-1.

This CDR3 region has 14 residues. Germline CDR1 reads SGHKS; CDR2 reads YYEKEE (reference sequence). The V end was cut by 3 bases, the J end by 3 bases, with 13 bases between. This clonotype occurred a few times. Its antigen is still unknown. Sequencing libraries made from TCR beta cDNA carried unique molecular identifiers. Between about 0.85 and 11 million T cells gave rise to 500,000 to 600,000 cDNA molecules. TCRdb ran MiXCR on the PCR reads and lists one entry per CDR3 protein. The sample holds more than 500,000 distinct CDR3 sequences, roughly 34% seen once. The source material was blood. The TCR sequence derives from a girl between 2 and 17 years old with multiple sclerosis. The chain combines TRBV5-5 with TRBJ2-7; perhaps TRBD1 as D (6 bases). CDR3 sequence (DNA): TGTGCCAGCAGCTCTGCCCTACAGGGCTACGAGCAGTACTTC. Protein product: CASSSALQGYEQYF.